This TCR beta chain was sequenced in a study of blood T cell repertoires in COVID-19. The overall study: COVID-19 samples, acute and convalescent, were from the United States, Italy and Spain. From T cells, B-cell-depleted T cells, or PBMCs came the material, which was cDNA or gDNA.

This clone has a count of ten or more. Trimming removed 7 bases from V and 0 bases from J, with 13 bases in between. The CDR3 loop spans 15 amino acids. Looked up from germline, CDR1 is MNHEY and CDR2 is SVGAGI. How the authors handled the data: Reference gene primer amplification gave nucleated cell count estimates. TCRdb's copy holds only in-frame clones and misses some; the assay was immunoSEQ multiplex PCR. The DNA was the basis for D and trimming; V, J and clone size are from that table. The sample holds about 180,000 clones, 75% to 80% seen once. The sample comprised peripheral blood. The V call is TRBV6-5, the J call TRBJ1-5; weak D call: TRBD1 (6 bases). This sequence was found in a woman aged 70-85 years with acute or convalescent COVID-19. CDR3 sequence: CASNRDPYSNQPQHF. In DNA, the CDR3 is TGTGCCAGCAACAGGGATCCTTATAGCAATCAGCCCCAGCATTTT.